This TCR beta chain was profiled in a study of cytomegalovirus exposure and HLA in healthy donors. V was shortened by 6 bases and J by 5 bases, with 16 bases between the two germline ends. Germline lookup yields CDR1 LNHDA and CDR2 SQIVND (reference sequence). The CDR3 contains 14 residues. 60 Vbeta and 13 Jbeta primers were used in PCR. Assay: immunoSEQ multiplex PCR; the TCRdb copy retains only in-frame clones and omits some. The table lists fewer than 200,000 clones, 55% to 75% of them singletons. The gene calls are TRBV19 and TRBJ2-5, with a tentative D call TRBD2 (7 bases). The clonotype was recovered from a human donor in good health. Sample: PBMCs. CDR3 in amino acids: CASSPVGGLETQYF. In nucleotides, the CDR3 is TGTGCCAGTAGCCCCGTGGGGGGGCTGGAGACCCAGTACTTC.